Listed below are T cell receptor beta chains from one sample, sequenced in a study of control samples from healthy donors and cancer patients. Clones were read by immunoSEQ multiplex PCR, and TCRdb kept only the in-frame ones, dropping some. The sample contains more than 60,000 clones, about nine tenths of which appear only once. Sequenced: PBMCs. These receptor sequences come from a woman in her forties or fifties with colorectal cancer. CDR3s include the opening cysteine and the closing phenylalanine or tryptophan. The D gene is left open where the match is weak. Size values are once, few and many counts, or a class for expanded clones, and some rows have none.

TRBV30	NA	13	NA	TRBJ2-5	CAWSVLARETQYF	TGTGCCTGGAGTGTATTAGCTAGGGAGACCCAGTACTTC
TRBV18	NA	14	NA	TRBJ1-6	CASSPSQADSPLHF	TGTGCCAGCTCACCATCACAGGCGGATTCACCCCTCCACTTT
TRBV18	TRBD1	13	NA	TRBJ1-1	CASSSGTGPEAFF	TGTGCCAGCTCGTCTGGGACAGGCCCCGAAGCTTTCTTT
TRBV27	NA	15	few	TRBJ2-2	CASSANREGTGELFF	TGTGCCAGCAGTGCCAACAGGGAAGGCACCGGGGAGCTGTTTTTT
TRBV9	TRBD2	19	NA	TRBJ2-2	CASSAGGGGHHANTGELFF	TGTGCCAGCAGCGCTGGGGGCGGGGGGCACCACGCGAACACCGGGGAGCTGTTTTTT
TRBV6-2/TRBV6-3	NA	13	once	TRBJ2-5	CASSPGLGETQYF	TGTGCCAGCAGCCCCGGACTCGGAGAGACCCAGTACTTC
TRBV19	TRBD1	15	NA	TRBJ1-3	CASGGQGASGNTIYF	TGTGCCAGTGGTGGACAGGGGGCATCGGGAAACACCATATATTTT
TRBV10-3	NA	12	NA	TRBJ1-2	CAISEANYGYTF	TGTGCCATCAGTGAGGCTAACTATGGCTACACCTTC
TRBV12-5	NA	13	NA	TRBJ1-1	CASAREMNTEAFF	TGTGCTAGTGCGAGGGAGATGAACACTGAAGCTTTCTTT
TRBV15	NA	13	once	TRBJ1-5	CATSSGGNQPQHF	TGTGCCACCAGCTCAGGGGGCAATCAGCCCCAGCATTTT
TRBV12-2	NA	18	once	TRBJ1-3	CASRLSWDRDKFENTIYF	TGTGCAAGTCGCTTAAGTTGGGACAGGGATAAATTCGAAAACACCATATATTTT
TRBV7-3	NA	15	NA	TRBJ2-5	CASSRQGGIQETQYF	TGTGCCAGCAGCCGCCAGGGGGGCATCCAAGAGACCCAGTACTTC
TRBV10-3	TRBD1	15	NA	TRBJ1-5	CAISEGDRDNQPQHF	TGTGCCATCAGTGAGGGGGACAGGGACAATCAGCCCCAGCATTTT
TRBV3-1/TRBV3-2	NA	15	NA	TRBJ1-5	CASSQDRTLGQPQHF	TGTGCCAGCAGCCAAGATCGGACATTGGGTCAGCCCCAGCATTTT
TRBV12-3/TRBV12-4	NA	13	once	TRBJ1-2	CASSGGGDYGYTF	TGTGCCAGCTCCGGGGGGGGCGACTATGGCTACACCTTC
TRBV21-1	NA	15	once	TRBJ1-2	CASSKSSGRGYGYTF	TGTGCCAGCAGCAAATCGTCGGGCAGGGGCTATGGCTACACCTTC